These 19 T cell receptor beta chains originate from one sample sequenced in a study of cytomegalovirus exposure and HLA in healthy donors (dated by TCRdb to about 2017). The method behind the library was the immunoSEQ multiplex PCR assay. For the multiplex PCR, a mixture combining 60 forward primers for TCR Vbeta segments and 13 reverse primers for TCR Jbeta segments was used. TCRdb carries this immuneACCESS record with in-frame sequences only. Its versions omit some clonotypes, under half of them owing to an unresolved V gene in the studies checked, with the rest unexplained. This sample is represented by about 210,000 clones; 78% of them were singletons. In total, the top ten clones hold 13% to 15% of the sample. Sequenced material: PBMCs. The receptors stem from a woman aged 25 to 39 in good health and CMV-seropositive.

This rearrangement joins TRBV7-8 to TRBJ1-6; 7 bases align to TRBD1. The CDR3 extends over 14 amino acids. Per the germline V gene, CDR1 is SGHVS and CDR2 is FQNEAQ. J lost 5 bases, V lost 3 bases, and 1 base had no gene match. The CDR3 spells CASSLGQNNSPLHF. CDR3 sequence (DNA): TGTGCCAGCAGCTTGGGACAGAATAATTCACCCCTCCACTTT. Combining the CDR3 with reference TRBV7-8 and TRBJ1-6 gives the whole variable domain GAGVSQSPRYKVAKRGQDVALRCDPISGHVSLFWYQQALGQGPEFLTYFQNEAQLDKSGLPSDRFFAERPEGSVSTLKIQRTQQEDSAVYLCASSLGQNNSPLHFGNGTRLTVT.

The chain has TRBV28 and TRBJ2-1; perhaps TRBD1 as D (5 bases). Germline V lookup: CDR1 MDHEN, CDR2 SYDVKM. The CDR3 consists of 13 residues. V gave up 6 bases and J gave up 3 bases, with 9 bases separating them. Written as DNA, the CDR3 is TGTGCCAGCAGGGGGCGCTTCTACAATGAGCAGTTCTTC. This gives the protein CASRGRFYNEQFF.

The gene calls are TRBV5-1 and TRBJ1-4, with TRBD1 matching 7 bases. Germline trimming cut 3 bases from V and 5 bases from J; bases unmatched to any gene: 4. This CDR3 spans 14 amino acids. Germline V lookup: CDR1 SGHRS, CDR2 YFSETQ. The CDR3 DNA sequence: TGCGCCAGCAGCTCCGGGACAGCAAATGAAAAACTGTTTTTT. It specifies CASSSGTANEKLFF.

The chain carries TRBV6-1 and TRBJ2-5; 11 bases map to TRBD1. The junction had 5 bases not matched to a gene; V was cut back by 4 bases and J by 4 bases. The germline V gene has CDR1 MNHNS and CDR2 SASEGT. This CDR3 spans 15 amino acids. The CDR3, as DNA: TGTGCCAGCAGTGCTGGGACAGGGGGTGGAGAGACCCAGTACTTC. Amino acids: CASSAGTGGGETQYF.

This clone was counted many times. The chain employs TRBV7-8 and TRBJ1-5; TRBD1 matches at 8 bases. The V and J ends lost 6 bases and 3 bases, in that order; junction bases with no gene match: 7. The CDR3 spans 15 residues. Germline-derived CDR1 and CDR2 are SGHVS and FQNEAQ. CDR3 region: CASRAGTGINQPQHF. The CDR3 coding sequence is TGTGCCAGCAGGGCCGGGACAGGAATCAATCAGCCCCAGCATTTT.

J is TRBJ1-2 and V is TRBV28; 10 bases fit TRBD1. The CDR3 covers 14 residues. The germline V gene has CDR1 MDHEN and CDR2 SYDVKM. V dropped 2 bases and J dropped 6; count of bases not matched to a gene: 3. The CDR3 sequence is CASSLVTGGHGYTF. The CDR3 DNA is TGTGCCAGCAGTTTAGTGACAGGGGGCCATGGCTACACCTTC.

The chain joins TRBV4-3 to TRBJ2-1, with 8 nucleotides matching TRBD2. V lost 0 bases and J lost 1; bases outside the gene matches: 5. The CDR3 covers 17 residues. CDR1 and CDR2 from the germline V gene are LGHNA and YSLEER. CDR3 amino acids: CASSQDIKRESYNEQFF. CDR3 DNA sequence: TGCGCCAGCAGCCAAGATATAAAGCGGGAGTCCTACAATGAGCAGTTCTTC.

The chain joins TRBV19 to TRBJ2-4, with a possible D match to TRBD1 (5 bases). The CDR3 spans 16 residues. Trimming removed 7 bases at V and 1 base at J, with 17 bases between. CDR1 and CDR2 from the germline V gene are LNHDA and SQIVND (reference sequence). Written as DNA, the CDR3 is TGTGCCAGTAAGGGCAGGGCTGTTTCGGCCAAAAACATTCAGTACTTC. It translates to CASKGRAVSAKNIQYF.

The chain employs TRBV5-1 and TRBJ2-3, with 7 positions matching TRBD1. The V gene's germline CDR1 is SGHRS and CDR2 YFSETQ. The junction had 3 bases not matched to a gene; V was cut back by 0 bases and J by 2 bases. The CDR3 loop spans 15 amino acids. The CDR3 coding sequence is TGCGCCAGCAGCTTGGATGGGACAGCCACAGATACGCAGTATTTT. Its translation is CASSLDGTATDTQYF.

The J gene is TRBJ2-1, the V gene TRBV19; 9 bases map to TRBD1. CDR1 is LNHDA and CDR2 is SQIVND in the germline V gene (reference sequence). The CDR3 has 15 residues. V trimming: 5 bases; J trimming: 6 bases; junction bases outside the gene matches: 8. The CDR3 region has the DNA TGTGCCAGTAGTGCCCTTGGACAGGGGTCCAATGAGCAGTTCTTC. This gives the protein CASSALGQGSNEQFF. Variable domain in full (rest from reference TRBV19 and TRBJ2-1): DGGITQSPKYLFRKEGQNVTLSCEQNLNHDAMYWYRQDPGQGLRLIYYSQIVNDFQKGDIAEGYSVSREKKESFPLTVTSAQKNPTAFYLCASSALGQGSNEQFFGPGTRLTVL.

This clone has a single count. The CDR3 DNA reads as TGCGCCAGCAGCCCGGGCCCCAGGGTAACCTACAATGAGCAGTTCTTC. As protein: CASSPGPRVTYNEQFF. The chain couples TRBV10-1 to TRBJ2-1; maybe TRBD1 (5 bases). Germline lookup yields CDR1 WNHNN and CDR2 SYGVQD (reference sequence). The CDR3 is 16 residues long. V was shortened by 6 bases and J by 2 bases, with 17 bases between the two germline ends.

V gene TRBV5-1 combines with J gene TRBJ2-3; 10 bases map to TRBD2. This CDR3 contains 15 residues. Trimming took 3 bases from V and 4 from J; bases not matched to a gene: 5. Germline CDR1 reads SGHRS; CDR2 reads YFSETQ. CDR3: CASSSMGTSADTQYF. The CDR3 bases are TGCGCCAGCAGCTCTATGGGGACTAGCGCAGATACGCAGTATTTT.

CDR3 region: CASSTGNQEKLFF. In nucleotides, the CDR3 is TGTGCCAGCAGCACAGGGAATCAGGAAAAACTGTTTTTT. The chain uses TRBV28 and TRBJ1-4; D might be TRBD1 (6 bases). V lost 6 bases and J 8 bases, leaving 13 bases between the germline ends. The CDR3 is 13 residues long. Germline values: CDR1 MDHEN, CDR2 SYDVKM.

The chain joins TRBV28 to TRBJ1-5, with D tentatively TRBD1 (5 bases). Germline V gene sequence: CDR1 MDHEN, CDR2 SYDVKM. Deletions cut 7 bases from V and 5 bases from J, with 15 bases between. This CDR3 spans 14 amino acids. This CDR3 reads CASIPGGGDQPQHF. CDR3 bases: TGTGCCAGCATTCCCGGCGGGGGAGATCAGCCCCAGCATTTT.

This clone was counted a few times. This sample includes further DNA sequences coding for the same CDR3. This chain uses TRBV9 with TRBJ2-2; 8 positions match TRBD2. With V trimmed by 3 bases and J by 2 bases, 3 bases remained unmatched. Germline CDR1 is SGDLS and CDR2 is YYNGEE. There are 15 residues in the CDR3. CDR3 bases: TGTGCCAGCAGCGGCACTAGCGGTAACACCGGGGAGCTGTTTTTT. Amino acid sequence: CASSGTSGNTGELFF.

On this clone: A much larger clone lies a single base off, so this may be a read error. V gene TRBV5-6 combines with J gene TRBJ2-5, with 8 positions matching TRBD1. The J call may be in error: the DNA end matches TRBJ2-7 better. Germline assignment: CDR1 SGHDT and CDR2 YYEEEE. The CDR3 covers 14 residues. CDR3 loop: CASSFGQGYYEQYF. In DNA, the CDR3 is TGTGCCAGCAGCTTCGGACAGGGCTACTACGAGCAGTACTTC.

The chain employs TRBV19 and TRBJ2-3; D is possibly TRBD2 (6 bases). The ends were cut back, 3 bases at V and 2 bases at J, with 12 bases in the middle. CDR1 LNHDA and CDR2 SQIVND come from the germline V gene (reference sequence). This CDR3 spans 15 amino acids. The CDR3 sequence is CASSMRGTPTDTQYF. CDR3 coding DNA: TGTGCCAGTAGTATGCGCGGGACGCCCACAGATACGCAGTATTTT.

This clone was observed once. J is TRBJ2-5 and V is TRBV12-5, with TRBD2 matching 8 bases. With V trimmed by 0 bases and J by 5 bases, 14 bases remained unmatched. The germline gives CDR1 LGHNT, CDR2 FRNRAP. The CDR3 covers 18 residues. CDR3 coding DNA: TGTGCTAGTGGTTTGGTAATAGGGCGGGAGGTTCGGAGGGAGACCCAGTACTTC. It is translated as CASGLVIGREVRRETQYF.

V gene TRBV11-3 combines with J gene TRBJ2-7, with 7 bases identical to TRBD2. The germline gives CDR1 SGHNT, CDR2 YENEEA. The CDR3 is 16 amino acids. The V segment lost 0 bases and the J segment 2 bases; nucleotides outside the gene matches: 7. The CDR3 is CASSLEGLVEAYEQYF. The DNA for the CDR3 is TGTGCCAGCAGCTTAGAAGGACTAGTCGAGGCCTACGAGCAGTACTTC.